Given below is one T cell receptor beta chain in context. Its cognate antigen is unknown. These data originate in a study of T cell responses to AZD1222 COVID-19 vaccine. Study-wide results and caveats: Spike-specific TCRs gained breadth and depth after people received two AZD1222 doses.

Germline assignment: CDR1 KGHSH and CDR2 LQKENI. The V segment lost 3 bases and the J segment 8 bases; nucleotides outside the gene matches: 9. The CDR3 has 14 amino acids. Clones were read by immunoSEQ multiplex PCR, and TCRdb kept only the in-frame ones, dropping some. The data contain 95,000 to 150,000 clones, roughly nine tenths of them singletons. This chain links TRBV18 with TRBJ1-2, with 7 nucleotides matching TRBD1. Sequenced here: peripheral blood, sampled on day 0 of AZD1222 vaccination. The TCR comes from an adult in good health. The CDR3 nucleotides are TGTGCCAGCTCACCGCGGGACAGCCCAGGGGGCTACACCTTC. Its translation is CASSPRDSPGGYTF.